This T cell receptor beta chain was observed in a study of shared clonotypes between healthy human individuals. Trimming removed 3 bases from V and 0 bases from J, with 14 bases in between. Germline loops: CDR1 SGHRS, CDR2 YFSETQ. This CDR3 has 16 amino acids. Here immunoSEQ multiplex PCR was the method, and the copy in TCRdb shows in-frame clones only, minus some. The sample lists 2 million to 2.5 million clones, more than 85% occurring once. This receptor was identified in a man younger than 35 in good health. Some clones in this sample may be carry-over from other donors' samples. Sample: naive CD4+ T cells from PBMCs. Noted subset: CD45RA+ positively selected. The chain is built from TRBV5-1 and TRBJ2-3; D may correspond to TRBD1 or TRBD2 (6 bases each). CDR3 bases: TGCGCCAGCAGCTCTGGCCCGGGGGCTAGCACAGATACGCAGTATTTT. Translated: CASSSGPGASTDTQYF. Supplemented by reference TRBV5-1 and TRBJ2-3, the full variable domain reads KAGVTQTPRYLIKTRGQQVTLSCSPISGHRSVSWYQQTPGQGLQFLFEYFSETQRNKGNFPGRFSGRQFSNSRSEMNVSTLELGDSALYLCASSSGPGASTDTQYFGPGTRLTVL.